This T cell receptor (beta chain) emerged from a study of shared clonotypes between healthy human individuals. About this clone itself: Its target is not known.

Repertoires were generated with immunoSEQ multiplex PCR, while TCRdb's copy carries only in-frame clones and drops some. The data show 300,000 to 400,000 clones, with around two thirds seen just once and 10% held by the top ten. Trimming took 5 bases from V and 4 from J, leaving 7 bases between them. CDR3 size: 12 residues. CDR1 and CDR2 (germline): MNHEY, SVGAGI. Whole-study results and caveats: Naive subsets typically showed greater estimated richness than memory subsets. When naive CD4 clonotypes were compared across a few donors, around 4.6% were shared.

V is TRBV6-5 and J is TRBJ2-3, with D perhaps matching TRBD1 (6 bases). The sequencing sample was made of memory CD4+ T cells sorted from blood. As to subset: CD45RA-negative fraction. The receptor was isolated from a man under 40 in good health. CDR3 sequence: CASSRQADTQYF. The CDR3 DNA reads as TGTGCCAGCAGTCGACAGGCAGATACGCAGTATTTT.